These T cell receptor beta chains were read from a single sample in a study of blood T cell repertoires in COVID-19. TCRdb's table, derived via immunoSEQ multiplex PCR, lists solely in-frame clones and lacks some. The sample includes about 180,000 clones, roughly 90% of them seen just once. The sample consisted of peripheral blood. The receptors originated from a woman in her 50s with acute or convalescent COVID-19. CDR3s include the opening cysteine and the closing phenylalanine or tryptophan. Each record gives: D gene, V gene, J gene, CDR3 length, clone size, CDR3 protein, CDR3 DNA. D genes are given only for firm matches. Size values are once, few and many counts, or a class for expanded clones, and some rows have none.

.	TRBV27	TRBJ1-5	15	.	CASSLADSGNQPQHF	TGTGCCAGCAGTTTAGCCGACAGTGGGAATCAGCCCCAGCATTTT
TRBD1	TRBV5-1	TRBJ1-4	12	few	CASKIQGEKLFF	TGCGCCAGCAAAATACAGGGGGAAAAACTGTTTTTT
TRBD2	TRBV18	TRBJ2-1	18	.	CASSFGTSGSGGYNEQFF	TGTGCCAGCTCTTTTGGGACTAGCGGGTCTGGCGGCTACAATGAGCAGTTCTTC
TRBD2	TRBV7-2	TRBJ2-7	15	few	CASSLDSGAHYEQYF	TGTGCCAGCAGCTTAGACAGCGGGGCTCACTACGAGCAGTACTTC
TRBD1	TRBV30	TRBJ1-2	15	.	CAWTTTGQGASGYTF	TGTGCCTGGACTACGACTGGACAGGGGGCGTCTGGCTACACCTTC
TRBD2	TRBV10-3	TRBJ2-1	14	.	CAIGPGLDYNEQFF	TGTGCCATCGGGCCGGGACTAGACTACAATGAGCAGTTCTTC
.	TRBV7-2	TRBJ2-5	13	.	CASSLSVPGTQYF	TGTGCCAGCAGCTTGTCAGTCCCAGGGACCCAGTACTTC
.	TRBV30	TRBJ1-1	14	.	CAWSVRGMNTEAFF	TGTGCCTGGAGTGTCCGGGGGATGAACACTGAAGCTTTCTTT
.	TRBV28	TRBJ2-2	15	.	CASSLRGRDTGELFF	TGTGCCAGCAGTCTCAGGGGAAGGGACACCGGGGAGCTGTTTTTT
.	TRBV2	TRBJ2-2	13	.	CASTVGNTGELFF	TGTGCCAGCACGGTCGGGAACACCGGGGAGCTGTTTTTT
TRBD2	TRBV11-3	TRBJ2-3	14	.	CASSLVAGEDTQYF	TGTGCCAGCAGCTTAGTAGCGGGGGAAGATACGCAGTATTTT
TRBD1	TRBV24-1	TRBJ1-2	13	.	CATSGNRGLGYTF	TGTGCCACCAGTGGGAACAGGGGACTTGGCTACACCTTC
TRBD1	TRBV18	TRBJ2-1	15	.	CASSPNRGQYNEQFF	TGTGCCAGCTCACCGAACAGGGGACAATACAATGAGCAGTTCTTC
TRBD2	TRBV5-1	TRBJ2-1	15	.	CASSLERGGQSEQFF	TGCGCCAGCAGCTTGGAGCGGGGGGGCCAGAGTGAGCAGTTCTTC
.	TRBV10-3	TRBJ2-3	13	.	CATLPGEGDTQYF	TGTGCCACCCTACCGGGGGAAGGAGATACGCAGTATTTT
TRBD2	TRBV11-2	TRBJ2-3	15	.	CASSLGLAVTDTQYF	TGTGCCAGCAGCTTAGGACTAGCGGTCACAGATACGCAGTATTTT
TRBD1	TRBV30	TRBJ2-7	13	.	CAHSGTGGSEQYF	TGTGCCCACTCCGGGACAGGGGGCTCCGAGCAGTACTTC
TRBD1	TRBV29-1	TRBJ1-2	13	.	CSVPGTAGYGYTF	TGCAGCGTTCCCGGGACAGCTGGCTATGGCTACACCTTC
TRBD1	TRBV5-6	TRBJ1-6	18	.	CASSLDRGLSVYNSPLHF	TGTGCCAGCAGCTTGGACAGGGGGCTTTCCGTCTATAATTCACCCCTCCACTTT
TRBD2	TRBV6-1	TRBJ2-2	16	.	CASSGLAGGDTGELFF	TGTGCCAGCAGTGGTCTAGCGGGGGGGGACACCGGGGAGCTGTTTTTT
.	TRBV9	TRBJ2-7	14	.	CASSARDFSYEQYF	TGTGCCAGCAGCGCTCGGGACTTCTCCTACGAGCAGTACTTC
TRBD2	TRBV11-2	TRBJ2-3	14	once	CASSFTAGEDTQYF	TGTGCCAGCAGCTTCACGGCGGGAGAGGATACGCAGTATTTT
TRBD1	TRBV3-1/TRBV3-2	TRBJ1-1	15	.	CASRIQGAGNTEAFF	TGTGCCAGCAGAATACAGGGGGCAGGGAACACTGAAGCTTTCTTT
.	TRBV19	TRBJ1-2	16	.	CASSIKLSGTYYGYTF	TGTGCCAGTAGTATCAAATTGAGCGGGACATACTATGGCTACACCTTC
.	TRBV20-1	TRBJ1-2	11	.	CSSEGNHGYTF	TGCAGTAGTGAGGGAAACCATGGCTACACCTTC
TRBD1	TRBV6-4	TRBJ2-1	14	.	CASSVTDRANEQFF	TGTGCCAGCAGTGTCACGGACAGGGCGAATGAGCAGTTCTTC
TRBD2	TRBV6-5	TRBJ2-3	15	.	CASSPLAGGTVTQYF	TGTGCCAGCAGTCCCCTAGCGGGAGGAACTGTAACGCAGTATTTT
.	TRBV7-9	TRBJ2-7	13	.	CASSQANLPEQYF	TGTGCCAGCAGCCAAGCGAACCTTCCCGAGCAGTACTTC
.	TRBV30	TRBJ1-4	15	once	CAWSGGGAANEKLFF	TGTGCCTGGAGTGGCGGGGGCGCAGCTAATGAAAAACTGTTTTTT
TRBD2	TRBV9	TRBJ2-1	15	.	CASSFIAGGLHEQFF	TGTGCCAGCAGCTTTATAGCGGGGGGCCTACATGAGCAGTTCTTC
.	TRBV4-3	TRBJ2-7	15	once	CASSQGRQGGFEQYF	TGCGCCAGCAGCCAAGGTCGGCAGGGCGGTTTCGAGCAGTACTTC
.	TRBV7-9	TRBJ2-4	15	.	CASSAGVGAKNIQYF	TGTGCCAGCAGCGCGGGCGTCGGGGCCAAAAACATTCAGTACTTC
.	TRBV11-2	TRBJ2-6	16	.	CASTKNPLSGANVLTF	TGTGCCAGCACCAAAAATCCCCTTAGTGGGGCCAACGTCCTGACTTTC
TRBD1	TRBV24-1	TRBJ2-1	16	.	CATSDSRQGGYNEQFF	TGTGCCACCAGTGATTCCAGACAGGGGGGCTACAATGAGCAGTTCTTC
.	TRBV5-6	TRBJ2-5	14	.	CASSLVAAQETQYF	TGTGCCAGCAGCTTGGTAGCGGCCCAAGAGACCCAGTACTTC
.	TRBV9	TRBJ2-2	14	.	CASSAVLVTGELFF	TGTGCCAGCAGCGCCGTACTAGTTACCGGGGAGCTGTTTTTT
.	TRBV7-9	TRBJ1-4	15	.	CASSFAGGAGEKLFF	TGTGCCAGCAGCTTCGCTGGGGGGGCCGGTGAAAAACTGTTTTTT
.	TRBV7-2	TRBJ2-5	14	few	CASSPGTWQETQYF	TGTGCCAGCAGCCCCGGGACTTGGCAAGAGACCCAGTACTTC
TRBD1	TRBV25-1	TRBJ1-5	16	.	CASSGATGRSNQPQHF	TGTGCCAGCAGTGGCGCGACAGGGAGGAGCAATCAGCCCCAGCATTTT
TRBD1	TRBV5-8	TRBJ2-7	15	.	CASSLWDRGTYEQYF	TGTGCCAGCAGCTTGTGGGACAGGGGCACCTACGAGCAGTACTTC
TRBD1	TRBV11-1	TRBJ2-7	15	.	CASSFRDRGHGEQYF	TGTGCCAGCAGCTTTCGGGACAGGGGGCACGGGGAGCAGTACTTC
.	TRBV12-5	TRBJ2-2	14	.	CASGPAGSTGELFF	TGTGCTAGTGGTCCCGCCGGGTCCACCGGGGAGCTGTTTTTT
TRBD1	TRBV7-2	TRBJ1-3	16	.	CASSLGGTALRNTIYF	TGTGCCAGCAGCTTAGGGGGGACAGCCTTACGGAACACCATATATTTT
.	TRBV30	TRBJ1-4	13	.	CAWSVGLNEKLFF	TGTGCCTGGAGTGTGGGACTTAATGAAAAACTGTTTTTT
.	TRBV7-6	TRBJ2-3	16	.	CASSLLLGSPTDTQYF	TGTGCCAGCAGCTTACTGTTGGGCAGTCCGACAGATACGCAGTATTTT
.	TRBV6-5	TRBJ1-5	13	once	CASSIHSNQPQHF	TGTGCCAGCAGCATACATAGCAATCAGCCCCAGCATTTT
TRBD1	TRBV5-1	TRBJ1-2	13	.	CASSRGTGYGYTF	TGCGCCAGCAGCCGCGGGACAGGCTATGGCTACACCTTC
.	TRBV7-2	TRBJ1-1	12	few	CASSLSRTEAFF	TGTGCCAGCAGCTTATCGAGGACTGAAGCTTTCTTT
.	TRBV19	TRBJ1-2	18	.	CASSIRGGEALRNYGYTF	TGTGCCAGTAGTATACGGGGTGGAGAAGCCCTGAGGAACTATGGCTACACCTTC
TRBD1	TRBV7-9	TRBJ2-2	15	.	CASSEQGAPTGELFF	TGTGCCAGCAGCGAACAGGGGGCGCCCACCGGGGAGCTGTTTTTT
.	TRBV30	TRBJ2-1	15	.	CAWSVRTSSYNEQFF	TGTGCCTGGAGTGTACGGACAAGTTCCTACAATGAGCAGTTCTTC
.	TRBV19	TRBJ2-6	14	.	CAIAPGAGANVLTF	TGTGCCATCGCGCCAGGCGCTGGGGCCAACGTCCTGACTTTC
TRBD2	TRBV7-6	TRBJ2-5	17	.	CASSGGTSGRAEETQYF	TGTGCCAGCAGCGGGGGGACTAGCGGGAGGGCTGAAGAGACCCAGTACTTC
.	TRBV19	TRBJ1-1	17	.	CASSTLYRVTIGTEAFF	TGTGCCAGTAGTACTCTTTACAGGGTTACGATAGGCACTGAAGCTTTCTTT
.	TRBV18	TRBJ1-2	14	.	CASSPVRGNYGYTF	TGTGCCAGCTCACCAGTCCGAGGAAACTATGGCTACACCTTC
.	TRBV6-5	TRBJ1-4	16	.	CASSYEGRTPGEKLFF	TGTGCCAGCAGTTACGAGGGTCGGACCCCTGGGGAAAAACTGTTTTTT
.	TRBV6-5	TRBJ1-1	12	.	CASKERGTEAFF	TGTGCCAGCAAAGAGAGGGGGACTGAAGCTTTCTTT
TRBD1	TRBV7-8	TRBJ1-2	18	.	CASSLSAITGGRGYGYTF	TGTGCCAGCAGCTTATCGGCTATTACAGGGGGGAGAGGCTATGGCTACACCTTC
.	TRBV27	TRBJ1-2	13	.	CASSFLDFYGYTF	TGTGCCAGCAGTTTTCTGGACTTCTATGGCTACACCTTC
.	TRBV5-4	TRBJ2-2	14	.	CASSLAGGTGELFF	TGTGCCAGCAGCTTGGCCGGAGGGACCGGGGAGCTGTTTTTT